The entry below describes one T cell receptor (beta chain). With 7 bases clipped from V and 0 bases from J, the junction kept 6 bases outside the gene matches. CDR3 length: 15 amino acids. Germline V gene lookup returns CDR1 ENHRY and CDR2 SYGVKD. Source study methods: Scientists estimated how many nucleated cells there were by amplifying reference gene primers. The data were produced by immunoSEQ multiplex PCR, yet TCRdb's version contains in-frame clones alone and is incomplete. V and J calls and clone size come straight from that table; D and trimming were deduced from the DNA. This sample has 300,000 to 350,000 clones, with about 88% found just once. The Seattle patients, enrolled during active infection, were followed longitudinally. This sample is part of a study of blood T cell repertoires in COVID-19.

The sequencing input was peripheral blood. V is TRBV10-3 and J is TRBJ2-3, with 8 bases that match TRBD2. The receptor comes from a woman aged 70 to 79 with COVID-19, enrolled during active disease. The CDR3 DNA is TGTGCCATCAAGCTCGCGGGGGGAAGCACAGATACGCAGTATTTT. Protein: CAIKLAGGSTDTQYF.